This entry concerns a single T cell receptor (beta chain). Its antigen is not identified. The CDR3 has 13 amino acids. The J segment lost 11 bases and the V segment lost 8 bases, leaving 7 bases of the junction unmatched. Germline V gene sequence: CDR1 MNHNS, CDR2 SASEGT. The PCR contained 60 Vbeta and 13 Jbeta primers. In the original analysis: Unique TCR beta chains numbered approximately 80 million in a later analysis, with around 10 million shared. Produced via immunoSEQ multiplex PCR; TCRdb's table is partial and in-frame only. The DNA was the basis for D and trimming; V, J and clone size are from that table. The sample has roughly 150,000 clones, around 78% seen once; the top ten hold about 6.6%. The sample belongs to a study of cytomegalovirus exposure and HLA in healthy donors. General study results and limits: HLA alleles showed associations with some 17,000 TCR beta sequences in a later analysis, at a 0.05 false discovery rate. A later analysis linked a missense DCLRE1C variant to TCR beta V- and J-gene trimming. Analysis performed later showed TCR beta chains linked to HLA being more clonally expanded than equally common others.

The chain links TRBV6-1 to TRBJ1-6, with TRBD1 identical over 9 bases. The sample consisted of PBMCs. The TCR originated in a middle-aged woman in good health and CMV-seropositive. CDR3 residues: CASLDRGRTPLHF. The CDR3 DNA reads as TGTGCCAGCCTGGACAGGGGAAGGACACCCCTCCACTTT.